The sequence of this T cell receptor (beta chain) was determined in a study of cytomegalovirus exposure and HLA in healthy donors. This CDR3 is 13 amino acids long. V lost 1 base, J lost 1 base, and 5 bases lay in between. Germline V gene sequence: CDR1 SGHRS, CDR2 YFSETQ. Notes on this clone: Its matching antigen is unknown.

Primers: 60 Vbeta forward and 13 Jbeta reverse. The authors' processing: The authors later counted about 80 million unique TCR beta chains, 9 million to 12 million of them shared. This table comes from immunoSEQ multiplex PCR, and its TCRdb copy is limited to in-frame clones, with some not included. D and trimming were read from the DNA, whereas the V and J calls and clone size are those reported in that table. The sample contains about 160,000 clones, 75% to 85% of which appear only once. Study-wide results and caveats: Rare sequences made up most TCRs, while some public TCRs were found in many donors.

The V and J genes are TRBV5-1 and TRBJ1-1; D unclear. The sequence derives from a woman aged 18 to 35 in good health and CMV-seronegative. Sequenced: PBMCs. The CDR3 DNA follows: TGCGCCAGCAGCTTGACTGCGAACACTGAAGCTTTCTTT. It translates to CASSLTANTEAFF.